This is a list of T cell receptor beta chains from one sample in a study of cytomegalovirus exposure and HLA in healthy donors. Profiled with immunoSEQ multiplex PCR; TCRdb holds only in-frame clones, not every one. The table shows about 160,000 clones, with 70% to 85% occurring only once. The material sequenced was PBMCs. The receptor set was obtained from a man aged 45-60 years in good health and CMV-seropositive. Both conserved end residues are part of each CDR3. A D gene is named only where the DNA matches it firmly. Part of the rows lack a size; the others show once, few, many or a class for expanded clones.

v_call	j_call	d_call	clone_size	cdr3_nt	cdr3_aa
TRBV28	TRBJ1-2	TRBD1	.	TGTGCCAGCAGTTCCTGGACAGGGAGCACCTTC	CASSSWTGSTF
TRBV6-5	TRBJ1-2	.	.	TGTGCCAGCAGATCCGGGGACACGTATAACTATGGCTACACCTTC	CASRSGDTYNYGYTF
TRBV10-3	TRBJ2-3	.	.	TGTGCCATCAGGGGGGGTTACACAGATACGCAGTATTTT	CAIRGGYTDTQYF
TRBV6-6	TRBJ2-7	.	.	TGTGCCAGCAGTTACCCTACTACCTACGAGCAGTACTTC	CASSYPTTYEQYF
TRBV23-1	TRBJ2-3	TRBD1	.	TGCGCCAGCAGAGACCCAGGGGGCCATAGCACAGATACGCAGTATTTT	CASRDPGGHSTDTQYF
TRBV10-3	TRBJ1-2	.	.	TGTGCCATCAGTGCGGGCAGGGAAAGCTATGGCTACACCTTC	CAISAGRESYGYTF
TRBV19	TRBJ1-2	TRBD1	.	TGTGCCAGTAGTACGACCGGGACAGGGAGAAATGGCTACACCTTC	CASSTTGTGRNGYTF
TRBV30	TRBJ1-3	.	few	TGTGCCTGGAACAGGGACTCTGGAAACACCATATATTTT	CAWNRDSGNTIYF
TRBV5-6	TRBJ1-2	TRBD1	.	TGTGCCAGCAGCTTGCCTGGGACAGCCGTTGGCTACACCTTC	CASSLPGTAVGYTF
TRBV10-3	TRBJ1-2	TRBD1	.	TGTGCCATCAGCCCCGTCCCGGGACAGGGTAACTATGGCTACACCTTC	CAISPVPGQGNYGYTF
TRBV7-6	TRBJ2-7	TRBD1	.	TGTGCCAGCAGCCCCTTTGGGACAGAGAGCTCCTACGAGCAGTACTTC	CASSPFGTESSYEQYF
TRBV1	TRBJ1-4	.	few	TGCACCAGCAGCCGTAGACAGACGGCAACTAATGAAAAACTGTTTTTT	CTSSRRQTATNEKLFF
TRBV5-1	TRBJ1-1	TRBD1	.	TGCGCCAGCAGCTTGGATGAGGGGGCAGCCACTGAAGCTTTCTTT	CASSLDEGAATEAFF
TRBV4-1	TRBJ2-3	.	.	TGCGCCAGCAGCCAGTACTTAGCGGATAGCACAGATACGCAGTATTTT	CASSQYLADSTDTQYF
TRBV9	TRBJ2-1	TRBD1	.	TGTGCCAGCAGCGTAAGGGGACAGGGCCAGGGGGACTACAATGAGCAGTTCTTC	CASSVRGQGQGDYNEQFF
TRBV29-1	TRBJ1-2	.	.	TGCAGCGTTGGGGCAGGGGAGATTAACTATGGCTACACCTTC	CSVGAGEINYGYTF